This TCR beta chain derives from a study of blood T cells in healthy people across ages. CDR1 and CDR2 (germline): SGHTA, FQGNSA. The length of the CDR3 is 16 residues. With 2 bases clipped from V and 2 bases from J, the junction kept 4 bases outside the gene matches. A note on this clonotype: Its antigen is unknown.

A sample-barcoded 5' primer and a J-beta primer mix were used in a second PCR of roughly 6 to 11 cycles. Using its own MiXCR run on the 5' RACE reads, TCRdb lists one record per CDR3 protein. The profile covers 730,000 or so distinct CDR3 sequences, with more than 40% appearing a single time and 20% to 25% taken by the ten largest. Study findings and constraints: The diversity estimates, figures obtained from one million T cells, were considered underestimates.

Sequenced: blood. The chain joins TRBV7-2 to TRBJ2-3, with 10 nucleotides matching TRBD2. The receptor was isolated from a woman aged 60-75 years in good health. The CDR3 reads CASSLRTSGATDTQYF. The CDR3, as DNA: TGTGCCAGCAGCTTAAGGACTAGCGGAGCCACAGATACGCAGTATTTT.